What follows are 22 T cell receptor beta chains derived from one specimen sequenced in a study of blood T cell repertoires in COVID-19. The protocol was immunoSEQ multiplex PCR, while the TCRdb copy is restricted to in-frame clones and leaves out a portion. The repertoire has 140,000 or so clones, approximately 91% of them found once; the top ten carry 1.8%. Sequencing input: peripheral blood. The receptor source for this set is a man aged 70 or older with acute or convalescent COVID-19.

The V and J genes are TRBV2 and TRBJ1-5; 7 positions match TRBD1. This CDR3 contains 13 residues. Germline V gene lookup returns CDR1 SNHLY and CDR2 FYNNEI. The V segment lost 5 bases and the J segment 4 bases; nucleotides outside the gene matches: 2. CDR3 protein: CASSLTGNQPQHF. The DNA for the CDR3 is TGTGCCAGCAGTTTGACAGGGAATCAGCCCCAGCATTTT.

The V gene is TRBV18, the J gene TRBJ1-4, with D possibly being TRBD1 (5 bases). Trimming cost V 3 bases and J 8 bases, with 19 bases left between them. The CDR3 is made up of 16 amino acids. Germline CDR1 reads KGHSH; CDR2 reads LQKENI. CDR3 protein: CASSPPPGLGKEKLFF. The DNA of the CDR3 is TGTGCCAGCTCACCCCCCCCAGGGCTGGGTAAGGAAAAACTGTTTTTT.

The rearrangement links TRBV7-9 to TRBJ1-5, with D tentatively TRBD1 (6 bases). The CDR3 extends over 14 amino acids. In germline, CDR1 is SEHNR, CDR2 FQNEAQ (reference sequence). With 5 bases removed from V and 6 bases from J, the gap between germline ends came to 14 bases. The CDR3: CASSLSTGSQPQHF. DNA for the CDR3: TGTGCCAGCAGCCTTTCGACAGGCTCTCAGCCCCAGCATTTT.

J is TRBJ1-1 and V is TRBV27, with D possibly being TRBD1 (6 bases). Germline CDR1 and CDR2: MNHEY and SMNVEV (reference sequence). The V end lost 8 bases, the J end lost 1 base, and 14 bases lay between the germline ends. The CDR3 has 14 residues. The CDR3 sequence: CASRPDSWNTEAFF. The DNA of the CDR3 is TGTGCCAGCCGTCCGGACAGCTGGAACACTGAAGCTTTCTTT.

The CDR3 loop is CASSLGWGRGQDEQYF. The CDR3 coding sequence is TGTGCCAGCAGCTTAGGGTGGGGCAGGGGGCAGGACGAGCAGTACTTC. The chain is built from TRBV7-9 and TRBJ2-7, with 8 bases identical to TRBD1. J gave up 5 bases and V 1 base, and 10 bases lay outside the gene matches. Germline CDR1 reads SEHNR; CDR2 reads FQNEAQ (reference sequence). The CDR3 covers 16 residues. Full variable domain (missing parts from reference TRBV7-9 and TRBJ2-7): DTGVSQNPRHKITKRGQNVTFRCDPISEHNRLYWYRQTLGQGPEFLTYFQNEAQLEKSRLLSDRFSAERPKGSFSTLEIQRTEQGDSAMYLCASSLGWGRGQDEQYFGPGTRLTVT.

The CDR3 DNA reads TGTGCCAGCAGGGAGGGACTAGCGGGGGCCTACGAGCAGTACTTC. Translated: CASREGLAGAYEQYF. V and J are TRBV2 and TRBJ2-7; 14 nucleotides agree with TRBD2. This CDR3 spans 15 amino acids. Germline V gene sequence: CDR1 SNHLY, CDR2 FYNNEI. Losses at the gene ends were 6 bases for V and 2 bases for J; bases not matched to a gene: 3.

The rearrangement uses TRBV2 and TRBJ1-2; 8 nucleotides line up with TRBD1. Germline CDR1 SNHLY, CDR2 FYNNEI. The trim removed 6 bases at V and 3 bases at J, leaving 3 bases unmatched. This CDR3 has 13 amino acids. This CDR3 reads CASSATGDYGYTF. As DNA, the CDR3 is TGTGCCAGCAGCGCGACAGGGGACTATGGCTACACCTTC.

The V call is TRBV28, the J call TRBJ2-3; 10 nucleotides line up with TRBD1. Germline V gives CDR1 MDHEN, CDR2 SYDVKM. The V segment lost 5 bases and the J segment 2 bases; nucleotides outside the gene matches: 19. The CDR3 runs 20 residues. CDR3: CASSPSNFMGTGDYTDTQYF. In DNA form, the CDR3 reads TGTGCCAGCAGTCCCTCCAACTTTATGGGGACAGGGGATTACACAGATACGCAGTATTTT.

This clone was detected only a few times. V gene TRBV28 combines with J gene TRBJ1-2, with a weak D call TRBD1 (6 bases). Germline V gene lookup returns CDR1 MDHEN and CDR2 SYDVKM. The CDR3 covers 13 residues. Trimming took 7 bases from V and 2 from J, leaving 11 bases between them. The chain's CDR3 is CASIGGANYGYTF. The CDR3 DNA follows: TGTGCCAGCATAGGGGGGGCAAACTATGGCTACACCTTC.

The genes are TRBV6-6 and TRBJ1-1; 7 positions match TRBD1. The CDR3 sequence is 17 residues long. The V segment lost 5 bases and the J segment 7 bases; nucleotides outside the gene matches: 19. Germline CDR1 MNHNY, CDR2 SVGAGI (reference sequence). The CDR3 loop reads CASSQLMRAGGDVEAFF. In DNA form, the CDR3 reads TGTGCCAGCAGTCAACTAATGAGGGCAGGGGGAGACGTTGAAGCTTTCTTT.

The V gene is TRBV6-6, the J gene TRBJ1-5; tentative D call: TRBD1 (5 bases). Germline V gene sequence: CDR1 MNHNY, CDR2 SVGAGI (reference sequence). Trimming took 3 bases from V and 7 from J, leaving 13 bases between them. This CDR3 has 14 amino acids. CDR3 sequence (DNA): TGTGCCAGCAGTTATTTAGGGAGGGGACAGCCCCAGCATTTT. Encoded protein: CASSYLGRGQPQHF.

The chain links TRBV6-1 to TRBJ2-7; D is possibly TRBD2 (5 bases). This CDR3 spans 13 amino acids. Germline CDR1 MNHNS, CDR2 SASEGT. The V end was cut by 0 bases, the J end by 9 bases, with 12 bases between. The CDR3 sequence: CASSEATGMVQYF. CDR3 nucleotides: TGTGCCAGCAGTGAAGCTACCGGGATGGTGCAGTACTTC.

The chain is built from TRBV29-1 and TRBJ1-1; TRBD1 matches at 8 bases. Germline V gene sequence: CDR1 SQVTM, CDR2 ANQGSEA. Trimming removed 7 bases from V and 0 bases from J; junction bases left unmatched: 4. The CDR3 totals 13 residues. CDR3 loop: CSARTGLNTEAFF. Here the CDR3 DNA reads TGCAGCGCCCGGACAGGGCTGAACACTGAAGCTTTCTTT.

A remark on this clone: Other DNA sequences in the sample encode the same CDR3. V and J are TRBV5-1 and TRBJ2-2; TRBD1 agrees at 9 bases. Trimming cost V 4 bases and J 5 bases; bases outside gene matches: 6. This CDR3 is built from 15 residues. Germline V gives CDR1 SGHRS, CDR2 YFSETQ. The CDR3 protein is CASSPGQGRTGELFF. The DNA of the CDR3 is TGCGCCAGCAGCCCTGGACAGGGGAGGACCGGGGAGCTGTTTTTT.

V and J are TRBV11-2 and TRBJ2-2, with D maybe TRBD1 (6 bases). Germline lookup yields CDR1 SGHAT and CDR2 FQNNGV. V lost 5 bases to trimming and J lost 5 bases, with 15 bases between them. The CDR3 is made up of 15 amino acids. CDR3 residues: CASSQGLPPTGELFF. CDR3 nucleotides: TGTGCCAGCAGCCAGGGGCTACCTCCTACCGGGGAGCTGTTTTTT.

The chain has TRBV19 and TRBJ2-1; TRBD2 agrees at 7 bases. CDR1 LNHDA and CDR2 SQIVND come from the germline V gene (reference sequence). The trim removed 4 bases at V and 5 bases at J, leaving 8 bases unmatched. The CDR3 is 15 residues long. The CDR3 reads CASSNSGGGNNEQFF. CDR3 nucleotides: TGTGCCAGTAGTAATTCCGGCGGGGGTAACAATGAGCAGTTCTTC.

This clone turned up a few times. The chain couples TRBV5-4 to TRBJ2-2, with 7 bases matching TRBD1. The length of the CDR3 is 15 residues. The V gene's germline CDR1 is SGHNT and CDR2 YYREEE (reference sequence). V gave up 4 bases and J gave up 4 bases; unmatched junction bases: 7. The CDR3 DNA reads as TGTGCCAGCAGCCCCCGACAGGGAATCACCGGGGAGCTGTTTTTT. This gives the protein CASSPRQGITGELFF.

This rearrangement joins TRBV10-2 to TRBJ1-3; TRBD1 might be the D (5 bases). Per the germline V gene, CDR1 is WSHSY and CDR2 is SAAADI. This CDR3 is built from 15 residues. V shed 7 bases and J shed 0 bases, with 13 bases lying between them. The CDR3 sequence: CASTTPGGSGNTIYF. The CDR3 DNA reads as TGCGCCAGCACCACACCGGGGGGCTCTGGAAACACCATATATTTT.

A few counts support this clone. The chain is built from TRBV27 and TRBJ1-6, with 11 bases identical to TRBD1. V lost 2 bases, J lost 10 bases, and 4 bases stayed unmatched. Germline assignment: CDR1 MNHEY and CDR2 SMNVEV (reference sequence). This CDR3 region has 15 residues. CDR3 region: CASSLTGTGGSPLHF. As DNA, the CDR3 is TGTGCCAGCAGTTTAACCGGGACAGGGGGATCACCCCTCCACTTT.

The chain links TRBV27 to TRBJ2-7; 7 bases match TRBD1. The CDR3 runs to 14 residues. Germline loops: CDR1 MNHEY, CDR2 SMNVEV (reference sequence). J was trimmed by 4 bases and V by 5 bases; bases with no gene match: 8. CDR3 DNA: TGTGCCAGCAGTCCCCGAGACAGGGCATACGAGCAGTACTTC. Protein product: CASSPRDRAYEQYF.

The chain combines TRBV2 with TRBJ2-6; 7 bases fit TRBD1. Trimming removed 4 bases from V and 8 bases from J; junction bases left unmatched: 8. Germline values: CDR1 SNHLY, CDR2 FYNNEI. The CDR3 is 15 residues long. The CDR3 DNA reads TGTGCCAGCAGTGTACGGGACAGTTCGTCCAACGTCCTGACTTTC. It is translated as CASSVRDSSSNVLTF.

The chain joins TRBV6-4 to TRBJ2-1; 13 bases line up with TRBD2. CDR3 size: 17 residues. Germline-derived CDR1 and CDR2 are MRHNA and SNTAGT. V gave up 6 bases and J gave up 9 bases; unmatched junction bases: 14. The CDR3 spells CASSPKILAGGPSEQFF. The CDR3 region has the DNA TGTGCCAGCAGCCCCAAGATACTAGCGGGAGGGCCTAGTGAGCAGTTCTTC.